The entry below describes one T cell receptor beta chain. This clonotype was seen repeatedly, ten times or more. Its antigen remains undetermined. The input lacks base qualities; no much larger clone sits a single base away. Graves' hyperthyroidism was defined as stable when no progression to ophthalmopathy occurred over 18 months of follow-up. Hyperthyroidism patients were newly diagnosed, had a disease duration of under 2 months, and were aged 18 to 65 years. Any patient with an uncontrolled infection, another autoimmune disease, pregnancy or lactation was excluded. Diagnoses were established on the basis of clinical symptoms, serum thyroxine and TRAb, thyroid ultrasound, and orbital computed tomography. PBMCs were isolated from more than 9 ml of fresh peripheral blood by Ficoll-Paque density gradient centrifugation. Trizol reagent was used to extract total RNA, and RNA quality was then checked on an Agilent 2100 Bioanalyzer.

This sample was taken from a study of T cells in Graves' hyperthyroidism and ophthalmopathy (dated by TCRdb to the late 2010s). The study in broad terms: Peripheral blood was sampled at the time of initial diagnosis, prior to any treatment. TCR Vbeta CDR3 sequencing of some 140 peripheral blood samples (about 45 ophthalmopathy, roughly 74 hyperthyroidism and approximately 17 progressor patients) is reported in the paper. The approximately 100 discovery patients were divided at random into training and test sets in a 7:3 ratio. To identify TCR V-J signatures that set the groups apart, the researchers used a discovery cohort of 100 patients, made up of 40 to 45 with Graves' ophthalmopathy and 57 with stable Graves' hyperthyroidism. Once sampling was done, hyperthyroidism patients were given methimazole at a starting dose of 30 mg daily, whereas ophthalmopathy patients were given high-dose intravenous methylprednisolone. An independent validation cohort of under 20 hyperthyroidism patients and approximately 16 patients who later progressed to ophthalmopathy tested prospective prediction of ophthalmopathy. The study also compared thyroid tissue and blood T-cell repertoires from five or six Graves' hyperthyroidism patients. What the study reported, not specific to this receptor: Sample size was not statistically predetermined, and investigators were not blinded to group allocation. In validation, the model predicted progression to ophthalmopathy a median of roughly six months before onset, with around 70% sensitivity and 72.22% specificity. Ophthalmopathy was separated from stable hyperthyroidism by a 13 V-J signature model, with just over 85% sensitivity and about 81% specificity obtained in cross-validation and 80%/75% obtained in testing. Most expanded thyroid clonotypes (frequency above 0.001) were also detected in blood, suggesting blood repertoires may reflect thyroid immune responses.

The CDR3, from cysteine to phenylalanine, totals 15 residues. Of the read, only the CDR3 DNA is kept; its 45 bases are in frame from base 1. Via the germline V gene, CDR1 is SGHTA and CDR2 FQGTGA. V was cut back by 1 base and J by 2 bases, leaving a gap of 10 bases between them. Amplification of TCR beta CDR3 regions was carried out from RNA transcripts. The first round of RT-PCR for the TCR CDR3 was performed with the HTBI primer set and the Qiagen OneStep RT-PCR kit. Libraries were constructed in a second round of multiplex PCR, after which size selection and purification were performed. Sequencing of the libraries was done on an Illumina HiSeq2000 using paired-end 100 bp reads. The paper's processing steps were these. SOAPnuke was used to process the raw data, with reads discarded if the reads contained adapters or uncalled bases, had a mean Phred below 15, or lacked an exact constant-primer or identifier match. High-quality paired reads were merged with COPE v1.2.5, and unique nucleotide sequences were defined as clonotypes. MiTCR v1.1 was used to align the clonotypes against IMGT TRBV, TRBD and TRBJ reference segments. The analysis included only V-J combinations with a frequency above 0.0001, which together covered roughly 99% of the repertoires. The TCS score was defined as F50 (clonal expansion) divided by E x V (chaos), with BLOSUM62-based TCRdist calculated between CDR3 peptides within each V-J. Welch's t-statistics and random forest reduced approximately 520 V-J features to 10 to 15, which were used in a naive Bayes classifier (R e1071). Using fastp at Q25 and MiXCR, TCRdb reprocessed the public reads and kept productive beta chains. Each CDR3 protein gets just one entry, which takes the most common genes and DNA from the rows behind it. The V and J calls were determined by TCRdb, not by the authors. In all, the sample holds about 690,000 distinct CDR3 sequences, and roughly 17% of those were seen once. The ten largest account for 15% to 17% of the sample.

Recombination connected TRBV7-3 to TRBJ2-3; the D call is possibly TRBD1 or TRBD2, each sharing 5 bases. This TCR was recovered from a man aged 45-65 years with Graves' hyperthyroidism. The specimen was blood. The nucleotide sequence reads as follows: TGTGCCAGCAGCTTAAGGTTCGGGACCACAGATACGCAGTATTTT. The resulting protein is CASSLRFGTTDTQYF.